The 29 T cell receptor beta chains listed next were all sequenced from one sample in a study of cytomegalovirus exposure and HLA in healthy donors. The PCR had 60 Vbeta and 13 Jbeta primers. Profiled with immunoSEQ multiplex PCR; TCRdb holds only in-frame clones, not every one. The repertoire includes 100,000 to 150,000 clones, about three quarters of them detected once, and 8.2% sits in the top ten. The sample comprised PBMCs. Receptors were obtained from a middle-aged woman in good health and CMV-seropositive.

The table lists this clone with a few counts. The chain combines TRBV4-3 with TRBJ2-5; weak D call: TRBD1 (5 bases). V was pared by 2 bases and J by 4 bases, with 8 bases between. Germline assignment: CDR1 LGHNA and CDR2 YSLEER. CDR3 length: 13 amino acids. CDR3 in DNA: TGCGCCAGCAGCCAAAACAGGCTAGAGACCCAGTACTTC. It codes for CASSQNRLETQYF.

This clone occurred a few times. The chain has TRBV5-5 and TRBJ2-7; the match to TRBD1 covers 9 bases. Trimming cost V 1 base and J 4 bases; bases outside gene matches: 6. CDR3 size: 15 residues. The germline V gene encodes CDR1 SGHKS and CDR2 YYEKEE (reference sequence). This CDR3 is CASSLNYGTGYEQYF. The CDR3 DNA reads TGTGCCAGCAGCTTGAACTACGGGACAGGGTACGAGCAGTACTTC.

The rearrangement links TRBV7-2 to TRBJ1-2; tentatively, D is TRBD1 (6 bases). The CDR3 spans 14 residues. CDR1 is SGHTA, CDR2 FQGNSA, per germline. V was pared by 3 bases and J by 2 bases, with 10 bases between. Written as DNA, the CDR3 is TGTGCCAGCAGCTTGGACAGCTCCAACTATGGCTACACCTTC. It codes for CASSLDSSNYGYTF.

This clone has only one observation. The V and J genes are TRBV19 and TRBJ2-1; maybe TRBD1 (6 bases). Per the germline V gene, CDR1 is LNHDA and CDR2 is SQIVND (reference sequence). The V end lost 5 bases, the J end lost 5 bases, and 13 bases lay between the germline ends. The CDR3 totals 14 residues. CDR3 nucleotides: TGTGCCAGTAGTGCTGGACAGTCTAACAATGAGCAGTTCTTC. It translates to CASSAGQSNNEQFF.

This chain connects TRBV27 to TRBJ1-1, with D unresolved. The CDR3 consists of 13 residues. The germline CDR1 and CDR2 sequences are MNHEY and SMNVEV (reference sequence). Trimming left V 6 bases short and J 3 bases short, with 11 bases between. Written as DNA, the CDR3 is TGTGCCAGCAGCGGGATCTGGGACACTGAAGCTTTCTTT. Protein product: CASSGIWDTEAFF.

The chain employs TRBV25-1 and TRBJ1-2; 8 nucleotides match TRBD1. The CDR3 covers 13 residues. From germline, CDR1 is MGHDK and CDR2 SYGVNS. V was pared by 9 bases and J by 8 bases, with 11 bases of the junction left unmatched. DNA of the CDR3: TGTGCCAGTGGGGTTACAGGGGGTATAGGCTACACCTTC. Its protein is CASGVTGGIGYTF.

This clone was seen only a few times. Written as DNA, the CDR3 is TGTGCCAGCAGCTTAAGGGGGCAGCGCACAGATACGCAGTATTTT. The encoded protein is CASSLRGQRTDTQYF. J is TRBJ2-3 and V is TRBV7-3; weak D call: TRBD1 (6 bases). This CDR3 is built from 15 residues. V was pared by 1 base and J by 1 base, with 9 bases between. Germline CDR1 and CDR2: SGHTA and FQGTGA.

The chain combines TRBV13 with TRBJ2-3; the match to TRBD2 covers 7 bases. Germline-derived CDR1 and CDR2 are PRHDT and FYEKMQ (reference sequence). The CDR3 is made up of 16 amino acids. Losses at the gene ends were 0 bases for V and 2 bases for J; bases not matched to a gene: 5. CDR3 coding DNA: TGTGCCAGCAGCTTAGGACGACTAGCAGACACAGATACGCAGTATTTT. As protein: CASSLGRLADTDTQYF.

This chain joins TRBV2 and TRBJ2-3; no clear D gene. Trimming took 10 bases from V and 0 from J, leaving 14 bases between them. CDR1 is SNHLY and CDR2 is FYNNEI in the germline V gene. CDR3 length: 14 amino acids. Written as DNA, the CDR3 is TGTGCCACCCTAGAAGGTACGAGCACAGATACGCAGTATTTT. This encodes CATLEGTSTDTQYF.

This clone was found once. V and J are TRBV9 and TRBJ2-3; D perhaps matches TRBD2 (5 bases). V lost 0 bases and J lost 0, with 20 bases in between. CDR1 is SGDLS and CDR2 is YYNGEE in the germline V gene. The CDR3 is 19 residues long. Here the CDR3 reads CASSVEIWVDTGSTDTQYF. As DNA, the CDR3 is TGTGCCAGCAGCGTAGAAATTTGGGTCGACACGGGGAGCACAGATACGCAGTATTTT.

This clone was picked up a small number of times. The rearrangement uses TRBV11-2 and TRBJ2-5, with TRBD2 as a possible D gene (5 bases). The germline CDR1 and CDR2 sequences are SGHAT and FQNNGV. The V and J ends lost 5 bases and 2 bases respectively, with 9 bases between them. The CDR3 loop spans 13 amino acids. This CDR3 is CASSPGFQETQYF. The DNA for the CDR3 is TGTGCCAGCAGCCCGGGGTTTCAAGAGACCCAGTACTTC.

With respect to this clone: A read error may account for a junction end that differs from germline. The chain uses TRBV7-7 and TRBJ2-1; unclear D gene. CDR3 length: 14 residues. CDR1 is SSHAT and CDR2 is FNYEAQ in the germline V gene (reference sequence). CDR3: CASSPSDMIDEQFF. Here the CDR3 DNA reads TGTGCTAGCAGCCCCTCCGACATGATCGACGAGCAGTTCTTC. Based on the CDR3 plus reference TRBV7-7 and TRBJ2-1, the full variable domain is GAGVSQSPRYKVTKRGQDVTLRCDPISSHATLYWYQQALGQGPEFLTYFNYEAQPDKSGLPSDRFSAERPEGSISTLTIQRTEQRDSAMYRCASSPSDMIDEQFFGPGTRLTVL.

As DNA, the CDR3 is TGTGCCAGTACCCCTGACAACTCCTACGAGCAGTACTTC. Translated: CASTPDNSYEQYF. The chain combines TRBV19 with TRBJ2-7; unclear D gene. Germline V gene lookup returns CDR1 LNHDA and CDR2 SQIVND (reference sequence). This CDR3 is built from 13 residues. V lost 7 bases and J lost 0, with 10 bases in between.

The V gene is TRBV5-6, the J gene TRBJ2-3; D is perhaps TRBD2 (6 bases). V lost 6 bases to trimming and J lost 5 bases, with 13 bases between them. Germline values: CDR1 SGHDT, CDR2 YYEEEE. This CDR3 comprises 13 residues. The CDR3 reads CASTRLVGDTQYF. CDR3 coding DNA: TGTGCCAGCACCCGACTAGTAGGAGATACGCAGTATTTT.

V and J are TRBV5-1 and TRBJ2-3, with TRBD1 identical over 7 bases. J was trimmed by 6 bases and V by 4 bases; bases with no gene match: 5. This CDR3 contains 13 residues. Germline CDR1 SGHRS, CDR2 YFSETQ. The CDR3 region is CASSRGQDDTQYF. The CDR3, as DNA: TGCGCCAGCAGCAGAGGACAGGACGATACGCAGTATTTT.

The chain links TRBV2 to TRBJ1-5; TRBD1 matches 8 bases. Germline-derived CDR1 and CDR2 are SNHLY and FYNNEI. J was trimmed by 7 bases and V by 4 bases; bases with no gene match: 6. The CDR3 loop spans 14 amino acids. CDR3 in DNA: TGTGCCAGCAGTGGGCAGGACAGGGCCCAGCCCCAGCATTTT. Translation: CASSGQDRAQPQHF.

The CDR3, as DNA: TGTGCCAGCAGCCCAGGGCGGAACACTGAAGCTTTCTTT. Encoded protein: CASSPGRNTEAFF. The chain joins TRBV6-5 to TRBJ1-1; D perhaps matches TRBD1 (5 bases). CDR3 size: 13 residues. The germline gives CDR1 MNHEY, CDR2 SVGAGI. V was clipped by 6 bases and J by 1 base, with 9 bases between them.

The CDR3: CASSQVVAGSTDTQYF. Written as DNA, the CDR3 is TGCGCCAGCAGCCAAGTTGTAGCGGGGAGCACAGATACGCAGTATTTT. The V and J genes are TRBV4-1 and TRBJ2-3, with 8 nucleotides matching TRBD2. The V segment lost 1 base and the J segment 0 bases; nucleotides outside the gene matches: 3. Germline lookup yields CDR1 MGHRA and CDR2 YSYEKL. The CDR3 covers 16 residues.

The rearrangement joins TRBV6-5 to TRBJ1-1; 8 bases are a match to TRBD1. The CDR3 has 13 amino acids. Per germline, CDR1 MNHEY and CDR2 SVGAGI. V trimming: 0 bases; J trimming: 6 bases; junction bases outside the gene matches: 0. The CDR3 sequence: CASSYSDRAEAFF. The CDR3 nucleotides are TGTGCCAGCAGTTACTCGGACAGGGCTGAAGCTTTCTTT.

A single count supports this clone. The V gene is TRBV6-1, the J gene TRBJ1-6; D call uncertain. Trimming removed 1 base from V and 7 bases from J, with 8 bases in between. The CDR3 is 14 amino acids. CDR1 and CDR2 (germline): MNHNS, SASEGT. For the CDR3, the DNA is TGTGCCAGCAGTGAAGTTCTGTTAAATTCACCCCTCCACTTT. It specifies CASSEVLLNSPLHF.

V is TRBV14 and J is TRBJ2-5, with TRBD1 matching over 7 bases. Trimming cost V 3 bases and J 7 bases; bases outside gene matches: 17. This CDR3 comprises 17 residues. CDR1 is SGHDN, CDR2 FVKESK, per germline. DNA of the CDR3: TGTGCCAGCAGCCACACCTTGGGACAGCCCCTAGCCGGGACCCAGTACTTC. Its protein is CASSHTLGQPLAGTQYF.

The CDR3 reads CASSPTGDTEAFF. The CDR3 DNA is TGTGCCAGCAGCCCGACAGGGGACACTGAAGCTTTCTTT. The J gene is TRBJ1-1, the V gene TRBV7-3; 8 positions agree with TRBD1. This CDR3 contains 13 residues. CDR1 and CDR2 from the germline V gene are SGHTA and FQGTGA. Trimming at V came to 5 bases and at J to 3 bases, leaving 2 bases not matched to a gene.

This clone has a single count. The chain has TRBV7-3 and TRBJ1-5, with 9 bases fitting TRBD1. V was clipped by 5 bases and J by 5 bases; unmatched bases: 7. The CDR3 has 15 amino acids. Germline-derived CDR1 and CDR2 are SGHTA and FQGTGA. The CDR3 here is CASSPTGGRDQPQHF. In DNA form, the CDR3 reads TGTGCCAGCAGCCCGACAGGGGGAAGGGATCAGCCCCAGCATTTT.

The chain combines TRBV7-9 with TRBJ1-1, with D unclear. The germline V and J ends were trimmed by 6 bases and 0 bases, with 8 bases remaining between them. The CDR3 extends over 13 amino acids. CDR1 SEHNR and CDR2 FQNEAQ come from the germline V gene (reference sequence). The CDR3 DNA is TGTGCCAGCAGGGAGGGTTTGAACACTGAAGCTTTCTTT. It encodes CASREGLNTEAFF.

The chain joins TRBV6-5 to TRBJ2-7; 7 nucleotides line up with TRBD2. CDR3 size: 14 residues. Germline loops: CDR1 MNHEY, CDR2 SVGAGI. V lost 5 bases, J lost 0 bases, and 4 bases stayed unmatched. In DNA form, the CDR3 reads TGTGCCAGCAGTCCAAGCGGGGCCTCCTACGAGCAGTACTTC. This codes for CASSPSGASYEQYF.

The chain recombines TRBV6-4 with TRBJ1-4; D gene unclear. V lost 10 bases and J 13 bases, leaving 16 bases between the germline ends. The germline gives CDR1 MRHNA, CDR2 SNTAGT. This CDR3 is 11 amino acids long. Here the CDR3 reads CAIGRAKGLFF. CDR3 nucleotide sequence: TGTGCCATTGGGAGGGCGAAGGGACTGTTTTTT.

V usage is TRBV7-9 and J usage is TRBJ1-1; 8 nucleotides match TRBD1. The CDR3 spans 15 residues. Germline V lookup: CDR1 SEHNR, CDR2 FQNEAQ (reference sequence). The ends lost 5 bases at V and 1 base at J; junction bases unmatched: 6. CDR3 protein: CASSQRQGRNTEAFF. The DNA of the CDR3 is TGTGCCAGCAGCCAAAGACAGGGGCGGAACACTGAAGCTTTCTTT.

The genes are TRBV6-1 and TRBJ2-3, with 11 bases matching TRBD2. V shed 3 bases, J shed 0 bases, and the junction held 14 bases outside the gene matches. The CDR3 totals 20 residues. Germline V gene sequence: CDR1 MNHNS, CDR2 SASEGT. The CDR3 loop reads CASSDGMTLAGGGSTDTQYF. The CDR3 DNA follows: TGTGCCAGCAGTGATGGCATGACTCTAGCGGGGGGTGGCAGCACAGATACGCAGTATTTT.

The rearrangement uses TRBV4-3 and TRBJ1-4; no firm D call. This CDR3 has 16 amino acids. V lost 1 base to trimming and J lost 0 bases, with 9 bases between them. Germline lookup yields CDR1 LGHNA and CDR2 YSLEER. The CDR3 nucleotides are TGCGCCAGCAGCCAAGGGGTTGCGGCAACTAATGAAAAACTGTTTTTT. Encoded protein: CASSQGVAATNEKLFF.